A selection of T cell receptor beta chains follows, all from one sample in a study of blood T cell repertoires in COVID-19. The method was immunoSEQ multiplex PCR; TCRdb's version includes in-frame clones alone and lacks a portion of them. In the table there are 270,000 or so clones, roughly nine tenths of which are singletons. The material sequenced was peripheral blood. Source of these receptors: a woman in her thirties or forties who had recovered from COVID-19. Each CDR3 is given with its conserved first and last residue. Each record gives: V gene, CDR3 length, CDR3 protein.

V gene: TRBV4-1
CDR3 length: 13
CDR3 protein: CASSQGGRQPQHF

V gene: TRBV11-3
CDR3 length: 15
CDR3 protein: CASSFGSGDPYEQYF

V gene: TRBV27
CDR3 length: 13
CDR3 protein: CASSPHRAGELFF

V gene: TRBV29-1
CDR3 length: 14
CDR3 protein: CSVDAGTGLYEQYF

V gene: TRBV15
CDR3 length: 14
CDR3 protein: CATSLGQGAYGYTF

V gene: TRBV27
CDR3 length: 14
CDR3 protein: CASRQGSGRYEQYF

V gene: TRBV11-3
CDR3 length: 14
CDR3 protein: CASSLGRGNTEAFF

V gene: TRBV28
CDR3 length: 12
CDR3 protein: CASYAATGELFF

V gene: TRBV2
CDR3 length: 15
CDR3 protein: CASSDRDFSADTQYF

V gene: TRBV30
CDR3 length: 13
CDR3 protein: CAWTGEAGDEQFF

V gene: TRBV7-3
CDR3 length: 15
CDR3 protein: CASSLRTSSAGELFF

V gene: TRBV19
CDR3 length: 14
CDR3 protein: CASRKTGGRETQYF

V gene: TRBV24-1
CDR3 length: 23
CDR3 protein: CATSDLWCLAGTSGRRALSEQFF

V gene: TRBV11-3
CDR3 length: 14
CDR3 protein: CASNLGLAADEQFF

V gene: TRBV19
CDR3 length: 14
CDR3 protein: CASSILGSNQPQHF

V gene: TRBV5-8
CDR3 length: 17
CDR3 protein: CASSPGTSALPYNEQFF

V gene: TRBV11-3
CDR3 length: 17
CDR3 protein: CASSLPGMAGGGNEQFF

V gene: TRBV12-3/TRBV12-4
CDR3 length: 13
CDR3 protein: CASSDRVHGEQYF

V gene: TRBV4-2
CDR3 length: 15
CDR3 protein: CASSQDRVGPYEQYF

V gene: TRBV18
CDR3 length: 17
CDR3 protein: CASSLGTSGGSYNEQFF

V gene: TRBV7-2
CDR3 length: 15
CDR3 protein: CASSLRGEANEKLFF

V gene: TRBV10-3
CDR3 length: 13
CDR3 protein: CAIRSRDSYEQYF

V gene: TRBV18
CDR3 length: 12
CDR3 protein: CASSPQGGGYTF

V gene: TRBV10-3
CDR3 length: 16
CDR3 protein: CAISESPSGSLDEQYF

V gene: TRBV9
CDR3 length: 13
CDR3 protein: CASSVAVNTEAFF

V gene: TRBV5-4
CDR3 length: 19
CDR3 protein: CASSLRLAGGPNFTDTQYF

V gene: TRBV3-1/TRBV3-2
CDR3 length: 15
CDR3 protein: CASSPTGGGNTEAFF

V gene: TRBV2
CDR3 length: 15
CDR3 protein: CASVPGGSGSYEQYF

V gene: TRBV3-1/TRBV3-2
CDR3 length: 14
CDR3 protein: CASSRDTNSYEQYF

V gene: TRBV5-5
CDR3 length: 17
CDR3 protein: CASSPPSSGLNTDTQYF

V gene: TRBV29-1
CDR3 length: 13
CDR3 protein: CSVVSGNRETQYF

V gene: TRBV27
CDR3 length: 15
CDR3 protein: CASSLLAAGTDTQYF

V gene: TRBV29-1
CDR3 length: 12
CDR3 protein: CSAQDSNYGYTF

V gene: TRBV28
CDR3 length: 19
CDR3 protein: CASSPRWERPGRRNSPLHF

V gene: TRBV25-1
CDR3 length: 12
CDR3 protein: CASSEHRGGYTF

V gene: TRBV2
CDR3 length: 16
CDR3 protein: CASSPPREFGTGELFF

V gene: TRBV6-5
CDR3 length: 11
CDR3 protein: CASTAGNIQYF

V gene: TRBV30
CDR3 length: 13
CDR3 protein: CAWSVSPAYEQYF

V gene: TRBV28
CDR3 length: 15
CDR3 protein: CASLKQGSGANVLTF

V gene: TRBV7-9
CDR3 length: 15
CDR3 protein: CASSPGTGMNTEAFF

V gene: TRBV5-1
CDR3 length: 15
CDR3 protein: CASSVGQGAAGEQYF

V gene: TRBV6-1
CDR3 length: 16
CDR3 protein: CASSERERDSNQPQHF

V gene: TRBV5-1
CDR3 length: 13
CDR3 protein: CASSSGLNYEQYF

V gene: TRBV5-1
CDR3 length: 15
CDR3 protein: CASSLGTANTGELFF

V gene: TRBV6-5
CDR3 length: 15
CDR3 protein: CASTGTGKGKNIQYF

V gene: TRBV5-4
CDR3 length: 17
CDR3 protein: CASSQEWASGGTGELFF

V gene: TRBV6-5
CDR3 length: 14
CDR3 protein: CASGQGTYNSPLHF

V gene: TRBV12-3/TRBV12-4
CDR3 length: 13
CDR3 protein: CASRGRVIDEQYF

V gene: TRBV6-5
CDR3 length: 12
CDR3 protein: CASLGGGQPQHF